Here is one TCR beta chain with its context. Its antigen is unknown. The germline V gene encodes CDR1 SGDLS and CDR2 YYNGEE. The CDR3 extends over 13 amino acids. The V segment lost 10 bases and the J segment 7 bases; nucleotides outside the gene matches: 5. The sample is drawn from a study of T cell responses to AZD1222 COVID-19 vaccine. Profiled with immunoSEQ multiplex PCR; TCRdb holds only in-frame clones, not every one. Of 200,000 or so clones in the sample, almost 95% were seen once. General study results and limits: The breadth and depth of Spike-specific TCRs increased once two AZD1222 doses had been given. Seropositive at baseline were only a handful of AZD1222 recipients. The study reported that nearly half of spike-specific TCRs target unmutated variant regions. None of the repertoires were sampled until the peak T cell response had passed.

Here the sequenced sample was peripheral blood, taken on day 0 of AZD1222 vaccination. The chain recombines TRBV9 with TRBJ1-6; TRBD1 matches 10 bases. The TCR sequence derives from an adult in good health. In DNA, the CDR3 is TGTGCCCGCCGGACAGGGGGGAATTCACCCCTCCACTTT. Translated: CARRTGGNSPLHF. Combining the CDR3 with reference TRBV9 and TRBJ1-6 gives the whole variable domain DSGVTQTPKHLITATGQRVTLRCSPRSGDLSVYWYQQSLDQGLQFLIQYYNGEERAKGNILERFSAQQFPDLHSELNLSSLELGDSALYFCARRTGGNSPLHFGNGTRLTVT.